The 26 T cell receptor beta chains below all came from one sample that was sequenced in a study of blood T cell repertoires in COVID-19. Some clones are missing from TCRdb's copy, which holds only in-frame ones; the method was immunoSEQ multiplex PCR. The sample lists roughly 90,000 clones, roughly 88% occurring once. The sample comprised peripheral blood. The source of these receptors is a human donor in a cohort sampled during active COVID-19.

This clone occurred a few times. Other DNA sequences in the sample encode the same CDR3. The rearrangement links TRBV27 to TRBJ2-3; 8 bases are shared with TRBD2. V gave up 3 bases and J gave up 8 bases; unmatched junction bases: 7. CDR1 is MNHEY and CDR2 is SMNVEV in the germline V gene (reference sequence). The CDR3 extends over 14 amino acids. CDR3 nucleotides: TGTGCCAGCAGTTTTACGGGAGGGGGAGGTACGCAGTATTTT. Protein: CASSFTGGGGTQYF.

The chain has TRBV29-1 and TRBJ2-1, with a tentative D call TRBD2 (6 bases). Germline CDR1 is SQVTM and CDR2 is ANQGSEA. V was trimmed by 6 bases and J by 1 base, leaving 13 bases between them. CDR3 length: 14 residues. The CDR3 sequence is CSVERGLSYNEQFF. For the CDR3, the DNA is TGCAGCGTCGAACGGGGACTGTCCTACAATGAGCAGTTCTTC.

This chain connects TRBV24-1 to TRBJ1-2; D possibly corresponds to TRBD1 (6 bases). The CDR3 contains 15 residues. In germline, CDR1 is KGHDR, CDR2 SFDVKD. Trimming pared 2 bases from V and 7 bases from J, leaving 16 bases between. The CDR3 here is CATSDSENRAGGYTF. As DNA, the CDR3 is TGTGCCACCAGTGATTCCGAAAACAGGGCTGGTGGCTACACCTTC.

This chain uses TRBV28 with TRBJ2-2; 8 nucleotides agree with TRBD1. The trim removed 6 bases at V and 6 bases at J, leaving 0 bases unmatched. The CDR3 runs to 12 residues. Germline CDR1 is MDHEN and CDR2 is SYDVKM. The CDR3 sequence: CASRTGAGELFF. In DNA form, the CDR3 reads TGTGCCAGCAGGACAGGGGCCGGGGAGCTGTTTTTT.

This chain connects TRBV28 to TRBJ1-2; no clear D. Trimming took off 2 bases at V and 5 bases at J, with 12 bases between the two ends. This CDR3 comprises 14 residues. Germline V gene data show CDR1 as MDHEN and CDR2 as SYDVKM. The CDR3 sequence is CASSLRAGGYGYTF. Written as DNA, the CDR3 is TGTGCCAGCAGTTTAAGGGCAGGAGGGTATGGCTACACCTTC.

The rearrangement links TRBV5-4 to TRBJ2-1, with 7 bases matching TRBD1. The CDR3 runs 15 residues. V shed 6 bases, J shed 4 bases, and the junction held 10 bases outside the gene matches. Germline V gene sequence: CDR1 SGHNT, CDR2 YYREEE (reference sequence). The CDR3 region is CASIMKGQKYNEQFF. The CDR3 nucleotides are TGTGCCAGCATCATGAAGGGACAGAAGTACAATGAGCAGTTCTTC.

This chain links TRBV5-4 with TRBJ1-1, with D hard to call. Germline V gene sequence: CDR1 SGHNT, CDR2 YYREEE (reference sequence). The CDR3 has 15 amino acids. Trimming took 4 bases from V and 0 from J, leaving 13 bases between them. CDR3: CASSPGADMNTEAFF. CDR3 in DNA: TGTGCCAGCAGCCCCGGCGCCGACATGAACACTGAAGCTTTCTTT. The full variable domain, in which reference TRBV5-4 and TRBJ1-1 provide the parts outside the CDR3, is ETGVTQSPTHLIKTRGQQVTLRCSSQSGHNTVSWYQQALGQGPQFIFQYYREEENGRGNFPPRFSGLQFPNYSSELNVNALELDDSALYLCASSPGADMNTEAFFGQGTRLTVV.

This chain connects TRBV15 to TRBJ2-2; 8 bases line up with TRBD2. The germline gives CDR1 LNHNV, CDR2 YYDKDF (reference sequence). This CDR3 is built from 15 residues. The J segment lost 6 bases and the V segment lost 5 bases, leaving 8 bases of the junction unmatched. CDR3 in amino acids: CATSPQRGSAGELFF. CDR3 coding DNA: TGTGCCACCAGCCCGCAGCGGGGGTCCGCCGGGGAGCTGTTTTTT. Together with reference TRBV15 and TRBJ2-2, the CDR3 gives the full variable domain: DAMVIQNPRYQVTQFGKPVTLSCSQTLNHNVMYWYQQKSSQAPKLLFHYYDKDFNNEADTPDNFQSRRPNTSFCFLDIRSPGLGDTAMYLCATSPQRGSAGELFFGEGSRLTVL.

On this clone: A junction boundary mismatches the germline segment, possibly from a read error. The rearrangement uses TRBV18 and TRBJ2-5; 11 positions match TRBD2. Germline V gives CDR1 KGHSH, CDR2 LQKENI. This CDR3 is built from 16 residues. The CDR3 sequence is CASSPRAGTSGESQYF. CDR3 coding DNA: TGTGCCAGCTCGCCACGAGCCGGGACTAGCGGAGAGTCCCAGTACTTC. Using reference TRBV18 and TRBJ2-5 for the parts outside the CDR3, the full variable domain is NAGVMQNPRHLVRRRGQEARLRCSPMKGHSHVYWYRQLPEEGLKFMVYLQKENIIDESGMPKERFSAEFPKEGPSILRIQQVVRGDSAAYFCASSPRAGTSGESQYFGPGTRLLVL.

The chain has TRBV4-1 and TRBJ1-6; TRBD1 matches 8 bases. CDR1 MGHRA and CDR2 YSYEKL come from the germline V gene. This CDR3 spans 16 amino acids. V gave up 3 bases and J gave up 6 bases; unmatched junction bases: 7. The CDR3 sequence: CASSQGTGISNSPLHF. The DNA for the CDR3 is TGCGCCAGCAGCCAGGGGACAGGAATATCTAATTCACCCCTCCACTTT.

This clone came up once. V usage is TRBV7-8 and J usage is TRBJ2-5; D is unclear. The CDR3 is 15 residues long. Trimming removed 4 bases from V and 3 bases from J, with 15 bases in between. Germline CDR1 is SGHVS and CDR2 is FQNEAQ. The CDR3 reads CASSYKYRVKETQYF. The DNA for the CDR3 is TGTGCCAGCAGCTATAAGTATCGGGTTAAAGAGACCCAGTACTTC.

CDR3 loop: CASNLGHTYEQYF. CDR3 coding DNA: TGTGCCAGCAATCTGGGACACACCTACGAGCAGTACTTC. V usage is TRBV28 and J usage is TRBJ2-7, with TRBD1 as a possible D gene (6 bases). CDR1 is MDHEN, CDR2 SYDVKM, per germline. Trimming cost V 7 bases and J 2 bases, with 12 bases left between them. This CDR3 region has 13 residues.

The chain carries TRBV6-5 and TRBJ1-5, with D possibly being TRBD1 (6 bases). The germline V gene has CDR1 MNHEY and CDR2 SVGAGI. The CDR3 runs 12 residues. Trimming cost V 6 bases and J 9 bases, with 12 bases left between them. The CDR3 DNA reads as TGTGCCAGCAGGACAGGCGGGGGGCCCCAGCATTTT. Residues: CASRTGGGPQHF.

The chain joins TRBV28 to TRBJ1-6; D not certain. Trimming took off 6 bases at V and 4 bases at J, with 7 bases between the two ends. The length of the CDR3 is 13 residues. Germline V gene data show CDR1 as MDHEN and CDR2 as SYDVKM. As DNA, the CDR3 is TGTGCCAGCAGCCCCCATTATAATTCACCCCTCCACTTT. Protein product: CASSPHYNSPLHF.

The CDR3 DNA is TGTGCCAGCAGCCCGGGTCCCAGGGAGGCAGATACGCAGTATTTT. Protein: CASSPGPREADTQYF. The genes are TRBV11-3 and TRBJ2-3; a weak D match, TRBD2 (6 bases). Trimming took 5 bases from V and 4 from J, leaving 16 bases between them. This CDR3 is 15 amino acids long. Per the germline V gene, CDR1 is SGHNT and CDR2 is YENEEA.

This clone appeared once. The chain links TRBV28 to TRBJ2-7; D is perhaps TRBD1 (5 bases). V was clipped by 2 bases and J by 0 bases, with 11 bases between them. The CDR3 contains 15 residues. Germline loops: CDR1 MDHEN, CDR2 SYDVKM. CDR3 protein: CASSLGRGRSYEQYF. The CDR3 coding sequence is TGTGCCAGCAGTTTAGGAAGGGGCCGCTCCTACGAGCAGTACTTC. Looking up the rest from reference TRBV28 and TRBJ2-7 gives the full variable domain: DVKVTQSSRYLVKRTGEKVFLECVQDMDHENMFWYRQDPGLGLRLIYFSYDVKMKEKGDIPEGYSVSREKKERFSLILESASTNQTSMYLCASSLGRGRSYEQYFGPGTRLTVT.

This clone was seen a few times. DNA for the CDR3: TGTGCCAGCAGCTTGACAGGGGGAGGAACCGGGGAGCTGTTTTTT. Its protein is CASSLTGGGTGELFF. This chain connects TRBV7-9 to TRBJ2-2, with 9 bases lining up with TRBD1. From germline, CDR1 is SEHNR and CDR2 FQNEAQ (reference sequence). The CDR3 contains 15 residues. J gave up 5 bases and V 3 bases, and 4 bases lay outside the gene matches.

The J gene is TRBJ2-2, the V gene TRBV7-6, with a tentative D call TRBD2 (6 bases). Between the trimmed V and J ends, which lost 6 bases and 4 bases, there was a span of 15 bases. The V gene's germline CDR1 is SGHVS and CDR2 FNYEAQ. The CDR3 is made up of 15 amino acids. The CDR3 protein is CASSVREWGTGELFF. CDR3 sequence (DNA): TGTGCCAGCAGTGTGCGGGAATGGGGCACCGGGGAGCTGTTTTTT.

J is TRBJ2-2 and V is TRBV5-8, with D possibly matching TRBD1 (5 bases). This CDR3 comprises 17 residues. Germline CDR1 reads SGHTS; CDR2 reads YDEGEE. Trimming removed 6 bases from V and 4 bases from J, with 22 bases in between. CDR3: CASTTSFVREGTGELFF. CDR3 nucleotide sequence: TGTGCCAGCACCACTTCGTTCGTCAGGGAAGGCACCGGGGAGCTGTTTTTT.

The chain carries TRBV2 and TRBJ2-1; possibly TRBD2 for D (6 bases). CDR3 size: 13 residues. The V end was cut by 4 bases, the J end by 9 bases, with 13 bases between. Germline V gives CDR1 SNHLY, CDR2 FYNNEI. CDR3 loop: CASSAGAGSEQFF. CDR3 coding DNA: TGTGCCAGCAGTGCCGGGGCCGGGAGTGAGCAGTTCTTC.

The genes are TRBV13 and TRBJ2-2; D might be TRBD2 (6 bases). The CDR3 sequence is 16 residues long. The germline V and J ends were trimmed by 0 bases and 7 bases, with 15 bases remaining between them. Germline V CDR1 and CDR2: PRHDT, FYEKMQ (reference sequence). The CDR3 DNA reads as TGTGCCAGCAGCTTAGGCTCGGGAGTGATTGGCGGGGAGCTGTTTTTT. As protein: CASSLGSGVIGGELFF.

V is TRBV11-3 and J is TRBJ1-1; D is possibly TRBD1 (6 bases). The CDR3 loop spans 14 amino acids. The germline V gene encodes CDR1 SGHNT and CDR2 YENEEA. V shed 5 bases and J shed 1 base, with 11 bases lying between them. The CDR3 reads CASSQQGPNTEAFF. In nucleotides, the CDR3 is TGTGCCAGCAGCCAACAGGGTCCGAACACTGAAGCTTTCTTT.

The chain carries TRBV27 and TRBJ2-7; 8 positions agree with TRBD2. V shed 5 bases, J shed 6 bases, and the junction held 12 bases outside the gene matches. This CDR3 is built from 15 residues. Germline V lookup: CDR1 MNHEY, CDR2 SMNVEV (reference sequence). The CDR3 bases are TGTGCCAGCAGTGAAACAGCGGGGGCGGTGGGCGAGCAGTACTTC. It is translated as CASSETAGAVGEQYF.

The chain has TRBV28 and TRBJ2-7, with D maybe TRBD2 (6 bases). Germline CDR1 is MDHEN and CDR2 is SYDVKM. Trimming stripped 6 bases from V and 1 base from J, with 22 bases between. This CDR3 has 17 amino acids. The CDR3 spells CASRILDTVGGSYEQYF. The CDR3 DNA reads TGTGCCAGCAGAATCCTTGATACGGTTGGGGGGTCCTACGAGCAGTACTTC. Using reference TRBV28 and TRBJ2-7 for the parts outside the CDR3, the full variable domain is DVKVTQSSRYLVKRTGEKVFLECVQDMDHENMFWYRQDPGLGLRLIYFSYDVKMKEKGDIPEGYSVSREKKERFSLILESASTNQTSMYLCASRILDTVGGSYEQYFGPGTRLTVT.

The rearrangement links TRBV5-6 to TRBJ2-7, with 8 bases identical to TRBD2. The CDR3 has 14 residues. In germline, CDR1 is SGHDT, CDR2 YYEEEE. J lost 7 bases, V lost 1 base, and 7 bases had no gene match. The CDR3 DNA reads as TGTGCCAGCAGCTTGAAGCGGGAGATTAGGGAGCAGTACTTC. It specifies CASSLKREIREQYF.

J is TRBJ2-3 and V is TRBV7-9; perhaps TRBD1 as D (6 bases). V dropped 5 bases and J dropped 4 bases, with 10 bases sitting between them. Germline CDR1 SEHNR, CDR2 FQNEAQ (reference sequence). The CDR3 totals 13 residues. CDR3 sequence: CASSKNRADTQYF. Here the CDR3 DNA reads TGTGCCAGCAGCAAAAACAGGGCAGATACGCAGTATTTT. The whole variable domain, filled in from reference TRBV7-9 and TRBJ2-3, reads DTGVSQNPRHKITKRGQNVTFRCDPISEHNRLYWYRQTLGQGPEFLTYFQNEAQLEKSRLLSDRFSAERPKGSFSTLEIQRTEQGDSAMYLCASSKNRADTQYFGPGTRLTVL.